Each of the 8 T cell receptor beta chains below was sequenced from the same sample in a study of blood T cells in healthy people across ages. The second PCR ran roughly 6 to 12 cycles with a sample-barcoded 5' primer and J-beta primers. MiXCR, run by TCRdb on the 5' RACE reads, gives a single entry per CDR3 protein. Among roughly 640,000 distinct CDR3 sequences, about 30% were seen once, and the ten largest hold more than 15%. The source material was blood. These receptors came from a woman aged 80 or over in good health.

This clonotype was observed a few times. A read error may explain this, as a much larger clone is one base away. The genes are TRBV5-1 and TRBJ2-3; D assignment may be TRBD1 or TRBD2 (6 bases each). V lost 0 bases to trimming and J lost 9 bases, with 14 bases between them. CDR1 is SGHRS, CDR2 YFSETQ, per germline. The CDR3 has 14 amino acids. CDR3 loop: CASSLDTGRRTQYF. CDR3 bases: TGCGCCAGCAGCTTGGATACAGGGAGGAGGACGCAGTATTTT.

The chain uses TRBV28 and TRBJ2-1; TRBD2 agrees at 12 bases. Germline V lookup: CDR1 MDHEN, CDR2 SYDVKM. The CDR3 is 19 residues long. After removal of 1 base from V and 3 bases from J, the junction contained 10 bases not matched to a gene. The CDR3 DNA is TGTGCCAGCAGTTTATCTAGCGGGAGGGCCAAAGGAAACTACAATGAGCAGTTCTTC. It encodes CASSLSSGRAKGNYNEQFF.

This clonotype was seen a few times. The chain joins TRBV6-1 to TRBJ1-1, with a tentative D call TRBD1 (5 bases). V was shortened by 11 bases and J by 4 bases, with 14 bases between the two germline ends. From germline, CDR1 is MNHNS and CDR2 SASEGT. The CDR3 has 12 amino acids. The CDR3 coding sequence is TGTGCCCTTGGGACCGGGGGCACTGAAGCTTTCTTT. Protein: CALGTGGTEAFF.

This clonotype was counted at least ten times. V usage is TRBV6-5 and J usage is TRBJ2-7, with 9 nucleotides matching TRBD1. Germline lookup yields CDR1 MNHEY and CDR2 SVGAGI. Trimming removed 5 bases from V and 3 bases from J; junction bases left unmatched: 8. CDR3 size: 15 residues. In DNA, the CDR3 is TGTGCCAGCAGTCCCCAGGGGACAGGGAACTACGAGCAGTACTTC. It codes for CASSPQGTGNYEQYF.

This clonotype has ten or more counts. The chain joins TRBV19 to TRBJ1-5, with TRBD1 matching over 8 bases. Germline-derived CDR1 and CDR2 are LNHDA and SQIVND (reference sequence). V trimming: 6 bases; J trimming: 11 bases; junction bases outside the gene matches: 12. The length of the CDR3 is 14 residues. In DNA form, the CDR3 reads TGTGCCAGTAGCTCGGACAGGGAAGGTACGGCCCAGCATTTT. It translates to CASSSDREGTAQHF.

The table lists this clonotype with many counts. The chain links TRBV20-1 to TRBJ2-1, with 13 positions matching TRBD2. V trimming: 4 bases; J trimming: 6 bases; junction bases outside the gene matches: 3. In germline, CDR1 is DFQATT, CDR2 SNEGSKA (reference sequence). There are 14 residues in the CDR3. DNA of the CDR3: TGCAGTGCTATAACTAGCGGGGGGGTCAATGAGCAGTTCTTC. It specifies CSAITSGGVNEQFF.

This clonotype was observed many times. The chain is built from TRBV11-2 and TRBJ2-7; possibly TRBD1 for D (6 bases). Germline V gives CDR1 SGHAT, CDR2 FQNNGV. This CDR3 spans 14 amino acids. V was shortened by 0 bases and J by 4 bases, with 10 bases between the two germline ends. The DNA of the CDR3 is TGTGCCAGCAGCTTAGAACAGGGCAGATACGAGCAGTACTTC. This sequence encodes CASSLEQGRYEQYF.

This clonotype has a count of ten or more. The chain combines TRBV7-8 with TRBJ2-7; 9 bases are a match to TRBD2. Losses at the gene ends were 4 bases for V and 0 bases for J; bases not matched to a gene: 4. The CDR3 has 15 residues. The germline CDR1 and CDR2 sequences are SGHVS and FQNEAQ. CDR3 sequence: CASSSSGAFSYEQYF. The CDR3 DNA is TGTGCCAGCAGCTCTAGCGGGGCCTTCTCCTACGAGCAGTACTTC.